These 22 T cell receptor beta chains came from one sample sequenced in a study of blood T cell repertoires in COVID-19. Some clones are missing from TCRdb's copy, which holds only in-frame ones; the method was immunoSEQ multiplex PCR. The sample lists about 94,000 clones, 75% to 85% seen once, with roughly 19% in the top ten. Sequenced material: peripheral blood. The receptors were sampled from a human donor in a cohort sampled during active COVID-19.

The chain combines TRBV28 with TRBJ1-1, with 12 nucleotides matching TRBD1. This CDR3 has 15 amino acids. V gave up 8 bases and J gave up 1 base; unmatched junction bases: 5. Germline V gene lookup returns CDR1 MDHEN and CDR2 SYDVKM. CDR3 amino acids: CASLGQGAGNTEAFF. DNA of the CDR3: TGTGCCAGCTTGGGACAGGGGGCTGGGAACACTGAAGCTTTCTTT.

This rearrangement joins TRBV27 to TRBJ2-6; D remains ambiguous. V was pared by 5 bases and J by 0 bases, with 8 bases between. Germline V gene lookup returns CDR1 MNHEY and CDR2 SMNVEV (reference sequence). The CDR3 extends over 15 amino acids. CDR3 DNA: TGTGCCAGCAGTATCTGGAGCTCTGGGGCCAACGTCCTGACTTTC. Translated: CASSIWSSGANVLTF.

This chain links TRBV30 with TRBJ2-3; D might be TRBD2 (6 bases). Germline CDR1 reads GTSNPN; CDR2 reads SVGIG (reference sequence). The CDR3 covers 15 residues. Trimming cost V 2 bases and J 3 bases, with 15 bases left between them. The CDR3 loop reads CAWSWETSPTDTQYF. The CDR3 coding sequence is TGTGCCTGGAGTTGGGAGACTAGTCCGACAGATACGCAGTATTTT.

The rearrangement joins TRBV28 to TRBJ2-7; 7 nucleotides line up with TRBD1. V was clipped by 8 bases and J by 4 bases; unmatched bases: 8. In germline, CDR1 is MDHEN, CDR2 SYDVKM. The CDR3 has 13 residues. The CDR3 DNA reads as TGTGCCAGCGGACAGGCCCCATGGTACGAGCAGTACTTC. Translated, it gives CASGQAPWYEQYF.

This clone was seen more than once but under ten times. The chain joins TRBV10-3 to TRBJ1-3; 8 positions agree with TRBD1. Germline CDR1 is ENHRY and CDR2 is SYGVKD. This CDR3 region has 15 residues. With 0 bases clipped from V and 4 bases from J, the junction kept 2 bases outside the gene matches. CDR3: CAISESRDRGNTIYF. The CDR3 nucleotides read TGTGCCATCAGTGAGTCGAGGGACAGGGGAAACACCATATATTTT.

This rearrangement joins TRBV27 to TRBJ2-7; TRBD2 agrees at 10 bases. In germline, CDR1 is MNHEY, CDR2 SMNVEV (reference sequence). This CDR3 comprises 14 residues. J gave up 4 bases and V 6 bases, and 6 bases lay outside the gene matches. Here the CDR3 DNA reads TGTGCCAGCAGAATAGCGGGAGGTACGTACGAGCAGTACTTC. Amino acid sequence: CASRIAGGTYEQYF.

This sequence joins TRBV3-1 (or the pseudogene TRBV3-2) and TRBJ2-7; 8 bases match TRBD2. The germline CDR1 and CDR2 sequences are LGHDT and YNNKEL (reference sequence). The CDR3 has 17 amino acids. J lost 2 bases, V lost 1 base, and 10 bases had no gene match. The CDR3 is CASSQGGRLARPYEQYF. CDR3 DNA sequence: TGTGCCAGCAGCCAAGGTGGTCGACTAGCGAGACCCTACGAGCAGTACTTC.

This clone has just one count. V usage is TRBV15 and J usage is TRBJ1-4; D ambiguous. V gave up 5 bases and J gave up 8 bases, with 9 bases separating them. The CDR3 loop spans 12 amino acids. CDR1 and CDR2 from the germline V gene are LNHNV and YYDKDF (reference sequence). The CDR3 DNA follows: TGTGCCACCAGCGGGCCCTACGAAAAACTGTTTTTT. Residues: CATSGPYEKLFF.

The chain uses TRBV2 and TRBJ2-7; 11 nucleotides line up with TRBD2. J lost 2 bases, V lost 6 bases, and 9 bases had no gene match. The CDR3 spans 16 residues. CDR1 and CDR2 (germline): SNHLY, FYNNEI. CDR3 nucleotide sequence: TGTGCCAGCAGGCCTCTAGCGGGAGGTGGAGCCTACGAGCAGTACTTC. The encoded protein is CASRPLAGGGAYEQYF. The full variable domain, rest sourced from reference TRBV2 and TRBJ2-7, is EPEVTQTPSHQVTQMGQEVILRCVPISNHLYFYWYRQILGQKVEFLVSFYNNEISEKSEIFDDQFSVERPDGSNFTLKIRSTKLEDSAMYFCASRPLAGGGAYEQYFGPGTRLTVT.

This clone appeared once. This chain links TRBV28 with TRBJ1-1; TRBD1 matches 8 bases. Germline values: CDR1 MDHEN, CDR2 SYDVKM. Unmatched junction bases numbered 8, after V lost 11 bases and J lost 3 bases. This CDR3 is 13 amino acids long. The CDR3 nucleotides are TGTGCCGCTAAAATGACAGGGGACACTGAAGCTTTCTTT. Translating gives CAAKMTGDTEAFF. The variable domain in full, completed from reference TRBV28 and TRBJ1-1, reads DVKVTQSSRYLVKRTGEKVFLECVQDMDHENMFWYRQDPGLGLRLIYFSYDVKMKEKGDIPEGYSVSREKKERFSLILESASTNQTSMYLCAAKMTGDTEAFFGQGTRLTVV.

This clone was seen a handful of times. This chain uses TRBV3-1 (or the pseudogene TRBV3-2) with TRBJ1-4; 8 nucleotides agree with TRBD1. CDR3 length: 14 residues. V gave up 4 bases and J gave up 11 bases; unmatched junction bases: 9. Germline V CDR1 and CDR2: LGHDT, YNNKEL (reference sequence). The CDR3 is CASSPRTGTRKLFF. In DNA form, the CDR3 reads TGTGCCAGCAGCCCGAGGACAGGGACACGGAAACTGTTTTTT.

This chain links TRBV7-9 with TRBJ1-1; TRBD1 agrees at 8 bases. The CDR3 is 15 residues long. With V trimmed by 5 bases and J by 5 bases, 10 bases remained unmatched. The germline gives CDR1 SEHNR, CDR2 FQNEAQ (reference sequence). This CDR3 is CASSPDDRGGTEAFF. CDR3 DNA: TGTGCCAGCAGCCCCGACGACAGGGGTGGTACTGAAGCTTTCTTT.

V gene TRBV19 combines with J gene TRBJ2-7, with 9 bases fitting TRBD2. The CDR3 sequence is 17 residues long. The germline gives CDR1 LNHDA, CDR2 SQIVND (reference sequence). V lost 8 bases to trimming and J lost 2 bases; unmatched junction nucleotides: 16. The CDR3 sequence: CASGKYGTSGSTYEQYF. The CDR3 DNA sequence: TGTGCCAGTGGGAAGTACGGAACTAGCGGGTCAACCTACGAGCAGTACTTC.

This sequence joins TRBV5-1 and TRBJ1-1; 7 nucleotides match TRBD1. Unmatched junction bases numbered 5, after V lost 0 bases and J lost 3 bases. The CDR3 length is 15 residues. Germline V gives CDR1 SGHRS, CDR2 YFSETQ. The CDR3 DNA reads TGCGCCAGCAGCTTGGCCGACAGGGACTACACTGAAGCTTTCTTT. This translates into CASSLADRDYTEAFF.

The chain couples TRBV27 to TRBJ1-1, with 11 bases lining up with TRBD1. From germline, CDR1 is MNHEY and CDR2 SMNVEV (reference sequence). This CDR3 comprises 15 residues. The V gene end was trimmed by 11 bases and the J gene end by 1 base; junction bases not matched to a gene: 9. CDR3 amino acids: CASRDRGVANTEAFF. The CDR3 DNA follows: TGTGCCTCCCGGGACAGGGGGGTAGCGAACACTGAAGCTTTCTTT.

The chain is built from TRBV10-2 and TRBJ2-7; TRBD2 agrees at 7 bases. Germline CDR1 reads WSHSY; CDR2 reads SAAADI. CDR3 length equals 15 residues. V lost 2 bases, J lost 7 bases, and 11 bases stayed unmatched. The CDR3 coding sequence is TGCGCCAGCAGTGAGGTGCCTAGCGGTCCGGGGGAGCAGTACTTC. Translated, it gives CASSEVPSGPGEQYF.

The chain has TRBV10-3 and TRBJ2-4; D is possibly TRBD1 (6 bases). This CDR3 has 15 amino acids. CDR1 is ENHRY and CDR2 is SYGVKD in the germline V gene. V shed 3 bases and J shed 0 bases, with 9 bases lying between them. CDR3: CAISEDRLAKNIQYF. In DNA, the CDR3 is TGTGCCATCAGTGAAGACAGGCTAGCCAAAAACATTCAGTACTTC.

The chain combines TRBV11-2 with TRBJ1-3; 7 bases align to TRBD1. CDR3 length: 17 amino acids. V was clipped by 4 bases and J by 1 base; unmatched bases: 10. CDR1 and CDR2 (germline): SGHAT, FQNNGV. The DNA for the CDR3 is TGTGCCAGCAGCTCGGCCCAGGGGGAACAGTCTGGAAACACCATATATTTT. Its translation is CASSSAQGEQSGNTIYF.

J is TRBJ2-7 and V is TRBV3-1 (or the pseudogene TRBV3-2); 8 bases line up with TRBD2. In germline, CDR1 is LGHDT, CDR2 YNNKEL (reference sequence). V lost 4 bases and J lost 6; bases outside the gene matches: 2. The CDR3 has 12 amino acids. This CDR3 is CASSRLASEQYF. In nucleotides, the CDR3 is TGTGCCAGCAGCCGACTAGCGAGCGAGCAGTACTTC.

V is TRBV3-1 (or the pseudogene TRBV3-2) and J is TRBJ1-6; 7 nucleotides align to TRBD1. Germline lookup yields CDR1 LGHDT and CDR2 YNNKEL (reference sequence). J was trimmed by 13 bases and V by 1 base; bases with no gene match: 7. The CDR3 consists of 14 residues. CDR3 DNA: TGTGCCAGCAGCCAAGGAGACCGGGACAGTCCCCTCCACTTT. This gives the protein CASSQGDRDSPLHF.

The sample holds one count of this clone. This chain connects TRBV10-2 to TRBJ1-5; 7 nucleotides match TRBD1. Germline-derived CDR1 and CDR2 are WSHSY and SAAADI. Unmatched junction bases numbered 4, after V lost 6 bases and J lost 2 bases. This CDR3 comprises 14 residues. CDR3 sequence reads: CASSADRGNQPQHF. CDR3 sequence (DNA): TGCGCCAGCAGCGCTGACAGGGGCAATCAGCCCCAGCATTTT.

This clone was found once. CDR3 DNA sequence: TGTGCCATCAGCGTCGGACAGGGGGCGAATGAGCAGTTCTTC. Translating it yields CAISVGQGANEQFF. J is TRBJ2-1 and V is TRBV10-3, with TRBD1 matching over 11 bases. The CDR3 totals 14 residues. V trimming: 6 bases; J trimming: 7 bases; junction bases outside the gene matches: 5. Looked up from germline, CDR1 is ENHRY and CDR2 is SYGVKD.